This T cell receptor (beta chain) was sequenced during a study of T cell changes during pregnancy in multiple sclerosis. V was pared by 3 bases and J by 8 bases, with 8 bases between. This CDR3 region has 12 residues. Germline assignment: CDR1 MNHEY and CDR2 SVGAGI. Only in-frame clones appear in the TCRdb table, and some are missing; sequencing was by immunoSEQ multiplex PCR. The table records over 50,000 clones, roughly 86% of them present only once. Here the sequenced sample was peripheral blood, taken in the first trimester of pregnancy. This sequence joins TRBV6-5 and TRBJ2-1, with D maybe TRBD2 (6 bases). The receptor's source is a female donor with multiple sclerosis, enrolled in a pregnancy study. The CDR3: CASSYRGDEQFF. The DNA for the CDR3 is TGTGCCAGCAGTTATCGCGGGGATGAGCAGTTCTTC.